These 2 T cell receptor beta chains came from one sample sequenced in a study of molecular identifiers for immune sequencing clone quantification. TCRdb re-called the PCR reads through MiXCR, storing one row per CDR3 protein. The sample contains under 800,000 distinct CDR3 sequences, around 25% of which appear only once. The sequenced sample was naive CD8+ T cells from blood, with Jurkat cell RNA spiked in. The subset denotes: FACS-sorted CD8+CD4-CCR7+CD45RA+ naive T cells. The receptors originated from a human donor in good health. Some libraries in this study had Jurkat cell RNA spiked in.

This clonotype was observed a handful of times. The chain carries TRBV24-1 and TRBJ2-1; 11 nucleotides line up with TRBD2. The germline V gene has CDR1 KGHDR and CDR2 SFDVKD. The trim removed 6 bases at V and 0 bases at J, leaving 0 bases unmatched. The length of the CDR3 is 15 residues. The CDR3 bases are TGTGCCACCAGTACTAGCGGGGGCTCCTACAATGAGCAGTTCTTC. Encoded protein: CATSTSGGSYNEQFF.

V usage is TRBV7-3 and J usage is TRBJ2-5; TRBD2 agrees at 9 bases. There are 16 residues in the CDR3. V shed 8 bases and J 5 bases; nucleotides not matched to a gene: 15. Germline values: CDR1 SGHTA, CDR2 FQGTGA. The CDR3 nucleotides are TGTGCCAGCTGTCCAACCGGGGTAGCGGGAGCTGAGACCCAGTACTTC. It yields the protein CASCPTGVAGAETQYF.